Here is one T cell receptor (beta chain) with its context. Clones were sequenced by immunoSEQ multiplex PCR, and TCRdb holds only the in-frame ones, with some missing. The repertoire holds under 50,000 clones, with around 87% as singletons. This sample was included in a study of control samples from healthy donors and cancer patients. The CDR3 consists of 15 residues. Germline V gene lookup returns CDR1 SQVTM and CDR2 ANQGSEA. The ends lost 7 bases at V and 0 bases at J; junction bases unmatched: 7. This sequence was found in a woman aged 55-69 years with lung cancer. The sequenced sample was PBMCs. The gene calls are TRBV29-1 and TRBJ2-1; 9 positions match TRBD2. The CDR3, as DNA: TGCAGCGCCGGGACTAGCCCGAGCTCCTACAATGAGCAGTTCTTC. Protein sequence: CSAGTSPSSYNEQFF.